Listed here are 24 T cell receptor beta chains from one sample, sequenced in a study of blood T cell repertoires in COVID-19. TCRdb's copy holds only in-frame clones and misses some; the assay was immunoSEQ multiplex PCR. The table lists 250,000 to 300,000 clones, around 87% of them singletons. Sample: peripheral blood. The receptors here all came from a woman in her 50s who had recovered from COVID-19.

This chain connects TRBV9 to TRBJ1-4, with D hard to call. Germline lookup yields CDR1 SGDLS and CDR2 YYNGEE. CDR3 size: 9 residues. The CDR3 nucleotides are TGTGCGAGAGAAGAAAAACTGTTTTTT. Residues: CAREEKLFF.

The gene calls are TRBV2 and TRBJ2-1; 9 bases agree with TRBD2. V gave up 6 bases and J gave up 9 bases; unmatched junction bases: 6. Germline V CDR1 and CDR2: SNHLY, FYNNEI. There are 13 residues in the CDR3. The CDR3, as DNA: TGTGCCAGCAGCTCCGAGACTAGCGGTGAGCAGTTCTTC. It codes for CASSSETSGEQFF.

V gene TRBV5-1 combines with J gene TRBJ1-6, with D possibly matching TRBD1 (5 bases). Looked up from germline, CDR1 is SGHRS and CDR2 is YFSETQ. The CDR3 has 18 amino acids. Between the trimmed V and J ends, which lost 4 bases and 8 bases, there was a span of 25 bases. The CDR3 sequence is CASSRGGAGLGSDSPLHF. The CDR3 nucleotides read TGCGCCAGCAGCCGAGGCGGGGCAGGGTTGGGTTCGGATTCACCCCTCCACTTT.

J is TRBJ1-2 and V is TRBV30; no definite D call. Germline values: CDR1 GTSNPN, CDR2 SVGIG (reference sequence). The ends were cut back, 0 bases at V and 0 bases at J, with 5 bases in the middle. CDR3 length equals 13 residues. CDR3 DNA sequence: TGTGCCTGGAGTGTACTATCTAACTATGGCTACACCTTC. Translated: CAWSVLSNYGYTF.

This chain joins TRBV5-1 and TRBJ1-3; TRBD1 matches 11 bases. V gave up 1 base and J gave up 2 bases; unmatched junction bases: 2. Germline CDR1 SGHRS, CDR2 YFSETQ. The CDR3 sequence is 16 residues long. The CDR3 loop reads CASSLQGQGAGNTIYF. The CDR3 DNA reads TGCGCCAGCAGCTTGCAGGGACAGGGGGCTGGAAACACCATATATTTT.

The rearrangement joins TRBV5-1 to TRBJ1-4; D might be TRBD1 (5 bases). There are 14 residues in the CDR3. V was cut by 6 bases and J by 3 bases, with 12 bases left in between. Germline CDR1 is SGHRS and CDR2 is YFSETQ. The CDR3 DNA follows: TGCGCCAGCAATCAGGGTGGGCCTAATGAAAAACTGTTTTTT. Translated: CASNQGGPNEKLFF.

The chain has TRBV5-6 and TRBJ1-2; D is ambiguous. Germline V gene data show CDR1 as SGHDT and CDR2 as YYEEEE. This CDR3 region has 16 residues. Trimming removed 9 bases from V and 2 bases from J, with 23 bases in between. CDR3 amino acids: CATHPRHLIRNYGYTF. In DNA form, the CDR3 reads TGTGCCACCCACCCGAGGCACCTAATAAGAAACTATGGCTACACCTTC.

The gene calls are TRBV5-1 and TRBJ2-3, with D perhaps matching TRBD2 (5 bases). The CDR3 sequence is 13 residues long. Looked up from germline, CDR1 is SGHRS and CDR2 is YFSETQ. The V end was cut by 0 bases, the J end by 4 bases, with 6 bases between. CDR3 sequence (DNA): TGCGCCAGCAGCTTGGGGAGGTCAGATACGCAGTATTTT. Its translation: CASSLGRSDTQYF.

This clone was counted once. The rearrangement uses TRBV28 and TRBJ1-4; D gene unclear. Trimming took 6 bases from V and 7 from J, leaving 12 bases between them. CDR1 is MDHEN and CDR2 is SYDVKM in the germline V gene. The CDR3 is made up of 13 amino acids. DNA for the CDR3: TGTGCCAGCAGAAGCCGTGCGGGTGAAAAACTGTTTTTT. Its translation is CASRSRAGEKLFF.

The CDR3 spells CASSFTHTGELFF. DNA for the CDR3: TGTGCCAGCAGCTTCACACACACCGGGGAGCTGTTTTTT. The rearrangement uses TRBV5-4 and TRBJ2-2; D gene unclear. The V gene's germline CDR1 is SGHNT and CDR2 YYREEE (reference sequence). The CDR3 has 13 residues. The V end lost 2 bases, the J end lost 3 bases, and 5 bases lay between the germline ends.

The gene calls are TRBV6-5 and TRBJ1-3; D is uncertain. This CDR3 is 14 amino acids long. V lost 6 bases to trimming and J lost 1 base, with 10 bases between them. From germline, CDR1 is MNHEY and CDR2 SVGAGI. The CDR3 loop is CASRPGTSGNTIYF. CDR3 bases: TGTGCCAGCAGGCCAGGTACTTCTGGAAACACCATATATTTT.

The CDR3 sequence: CASSSLGRGTDTQYF. CDR3 DNA sequence: TGTGCCAGCAGCTCACTGGGGCGCGGCACAGATACGCAGTATTTT. This chain uses TRBV7-2 with TRBJ2-3; D is perhaps TRBD1 (5 bases). The germline CDR1 and CDR2 sequences are SGHTA and FQGNSA. The CDR3 consists of 15 residues. V shed 4 bases and J shed 1 base, with 12 bases lying between them. The full variable domain, in which reference TRBV7-2 and TRBJ2-3 provide the parts outside the CDR3, is GAGVSQSPSNKVTEKGKDVELRCDPISGHTALYWYRQSLGQGLEFLIYFQGNSAPDKSGLPSDRFSAERTGGSVSTLTIQRTQQEDSAVYLCASSSLGRGTDTQYFGPGTRLTVL.

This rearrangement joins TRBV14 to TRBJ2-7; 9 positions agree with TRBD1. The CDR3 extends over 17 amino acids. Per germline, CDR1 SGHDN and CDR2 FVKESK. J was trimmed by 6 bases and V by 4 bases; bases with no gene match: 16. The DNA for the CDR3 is TGTGCCAGCAGCCCTACAGATACCAGGACAGGGGACGGCGAGCAGTACTTC. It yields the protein CASSPTDTRTGDGEQYF.

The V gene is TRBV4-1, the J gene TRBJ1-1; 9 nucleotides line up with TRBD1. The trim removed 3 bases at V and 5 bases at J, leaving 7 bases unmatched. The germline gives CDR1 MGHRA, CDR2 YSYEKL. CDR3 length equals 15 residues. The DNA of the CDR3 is TGCGCCAGCAGCCATCCCGGACAGGGGACAACTGAAGCTTTCTTT. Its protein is CASSHPGQGTTEAFF.

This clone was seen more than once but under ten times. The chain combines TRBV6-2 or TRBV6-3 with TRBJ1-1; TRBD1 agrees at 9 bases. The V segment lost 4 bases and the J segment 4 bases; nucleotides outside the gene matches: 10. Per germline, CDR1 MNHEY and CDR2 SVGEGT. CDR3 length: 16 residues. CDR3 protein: CASSSPLRGQGTEAFF. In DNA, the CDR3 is TGTGCCAGCAGTTCACCTCTACGGGGACAGGGCACTGAAGCTTTCTTT.

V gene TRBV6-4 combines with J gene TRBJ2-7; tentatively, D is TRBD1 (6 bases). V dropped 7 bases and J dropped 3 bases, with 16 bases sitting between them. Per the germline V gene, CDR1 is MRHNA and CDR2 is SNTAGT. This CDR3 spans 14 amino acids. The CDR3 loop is CASINRVSLYEQYF. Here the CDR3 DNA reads TGTGCCAGCATTAACAGGGTCTCCCTCTACGAGCAGTACTTC.

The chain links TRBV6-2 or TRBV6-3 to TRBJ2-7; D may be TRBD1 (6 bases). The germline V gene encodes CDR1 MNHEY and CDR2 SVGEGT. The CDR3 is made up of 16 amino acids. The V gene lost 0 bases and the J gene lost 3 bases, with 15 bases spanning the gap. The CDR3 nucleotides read TGTGCCAGCAGTTACTCGATCGGACAGCCACTCTACGAGCAGTACTTC. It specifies CASSYSIGQPLYEQYF.

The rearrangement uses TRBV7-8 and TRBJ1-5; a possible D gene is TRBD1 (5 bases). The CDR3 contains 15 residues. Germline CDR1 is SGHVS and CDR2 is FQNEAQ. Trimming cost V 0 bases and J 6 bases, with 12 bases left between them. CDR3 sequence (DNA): TGTGCCAGCAGCTTAGCGCAGGGCAGCGTTCAGCCCCAGCATTTT. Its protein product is CASSLAQGSVQPQHF.

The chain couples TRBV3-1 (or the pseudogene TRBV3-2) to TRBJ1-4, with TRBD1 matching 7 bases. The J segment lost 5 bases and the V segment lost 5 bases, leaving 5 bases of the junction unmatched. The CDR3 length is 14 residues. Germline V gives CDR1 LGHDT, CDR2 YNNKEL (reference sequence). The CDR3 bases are TGTGCCAGCAGCTGGGACAGCGAGAATGAAAAACTGTTTTTT. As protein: CASSWDSENEKLFF.

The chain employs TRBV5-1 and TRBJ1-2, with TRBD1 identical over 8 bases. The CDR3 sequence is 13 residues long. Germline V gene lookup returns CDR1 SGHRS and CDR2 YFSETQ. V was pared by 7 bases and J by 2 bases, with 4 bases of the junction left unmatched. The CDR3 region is CASRQGANYGYTF. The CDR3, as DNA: TGCGCCAGCCGCCAGGGGGCGAACTATGGCTACACCTTC.

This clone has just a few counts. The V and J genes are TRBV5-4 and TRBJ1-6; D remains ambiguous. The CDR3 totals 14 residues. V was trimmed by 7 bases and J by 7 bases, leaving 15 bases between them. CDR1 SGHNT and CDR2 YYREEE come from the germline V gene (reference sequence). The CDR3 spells CASGRRDLNSPLHF. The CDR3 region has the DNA TGTGCCAGCGGCCGCCGGGATCTAAATTCACCCCTCCACTTT.

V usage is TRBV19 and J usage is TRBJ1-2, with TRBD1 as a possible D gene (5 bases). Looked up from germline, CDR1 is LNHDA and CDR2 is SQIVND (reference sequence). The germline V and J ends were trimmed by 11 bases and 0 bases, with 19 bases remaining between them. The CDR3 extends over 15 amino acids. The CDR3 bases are TGTGCCGCAGCGTGGGTAAGGGGATCTAACTATGGCTACACCTTC. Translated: CAAAWVRGSNYGYTF.

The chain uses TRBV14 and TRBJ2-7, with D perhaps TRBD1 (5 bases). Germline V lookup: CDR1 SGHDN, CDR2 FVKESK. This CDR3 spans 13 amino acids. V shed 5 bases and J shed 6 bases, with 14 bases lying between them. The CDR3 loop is CASSGQGSSEQYF. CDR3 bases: TGTGCCAGCAGCGGGCAGGGTTCCAGCGAGCAGTACTTC.

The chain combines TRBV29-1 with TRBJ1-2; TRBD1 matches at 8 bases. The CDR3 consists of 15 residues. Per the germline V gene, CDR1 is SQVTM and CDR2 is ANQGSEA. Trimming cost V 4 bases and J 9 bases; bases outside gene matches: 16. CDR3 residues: CSVVGGRGQAGSYTF. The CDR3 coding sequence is TGCAGCGTTGTTGGGGGCAGGGGACAGGCAGGAAGCTACACCTTC.